These T cell receptor beta chains were read from a single sample in a study of regulatory T cells in long-lasting Graves disease. TCRdb re-analysed the multiplex PCR reads in MiXCR, keeping a single row per CDR3 protein. The repertoire holds around 450,000 distinct CDR3 sequences, with approximately 21% as singletons. The specimen was peripheral blood mononuclear cells (PBMCs), collected when the disease was refractory, from a patient treated with antithyroid drugs. These receptor sequences come from a female donor with Graves disease. Each CDR3 is given without its conserved first and last residue.

>TRBV20-1|13|TRBJ2-1
SARDQQLWGSEQF
>TRBV20-1|13|TRBJ2-1
SAGGGVYSYNEQF
>TRBV25-1|11|TRBJ2-7
ASSEWIFNEQY
>TRBV20-1|13|TRBJ1-6
SARGQISYNSPLH
>TRBV28|11|TRBJ2-7
ASRGLDSYEQY
>TRBV6-1|13|TRBJ1-1
ASSAKTDPNTEAF
>TRBV6-1|12|TRBJ2-7
ASLADRGIDEQY
>TRBV5-1|13|TRBJ1-1
ASSFQTGKGTEAF
>TRBV11-2|12|TRBJ1-6
ASSLYKMETPLH
>TRBV27|12|TRBJ1-6
ASSPTGGFSPLH
>TRBV11-2|12|TRBJ2-3
ASSTGYGTDTQY
>TRBV7-9|13|TRBJ2-5
ASSLGPGQKETQY
>TRBV9|13|TRBJ2-6
ASSVSATGANVLT
>TRBV7-9|14|TRBJ2-7
ASSFHRDRVNSEQY
>TRBV3-1|11|TRBJ1-5
ASSQELGRPQH
>TRBV11-2|17|TRBJ1-2
ASRPIPPGQGVLQYGYT
>TRBV5-6|11|TRBJ2-5
ASSPWEGEAQY
>TRBV20-1|14|TRBJ2-5
SAMGRDTWYQETQY
>TRBV12-3/TRBV12-4|12|TRBJ1-4
ASTPGQLNEKLF
>TRBV30|12|TRBJ1-2
ACQTGEDGYGYT
>TRBV19|11|TRBJ1-2
ASSTGPGYGYT
>TRBV12-3/TRBV12-4|11|TRBJ1-2
ASSTGRGYGYT
>TRBV7-3|13|TRBJ2-2
ASSSGAGRTGELF
>TRBV12-3/TRBV12-4|13|TRBJ1-2
ASSSPGTGHYGYT
>TRBV20-1|13|TRBJ2-5
SARAPWDALETQY
>TRBV7-9|18|TRBJ2-6
ASSPSTSPADFSGANVLT
>TRBV7-2|13|TRBJ1-1
ASSLGWGGETEAF
>TRBV5-1|11|TRBJ1-1
ASSPDRVAEAF
>TRBV30|10|TRBJ2-7
AWSATWQPWG
>TRBV28|13|TRBJ2-7
ASSLRAAEFYEQY
>TRBV20-1|11|TRBJ2-7
SATGTRGYEQY
>TRBV7-8|13|TRBJ1-5
ASSYLDRDNQPQH
>TRBV5-1|13|TRBJ2-2
ASSLEAGGTGELF
>TRBV5-6|14|TRBJ1-1
ASSSPGQGWSTEAF
>TRBV29-1|6|TRBJ1-2
SVNRDN
>TRBV20-1|9|TRBJ1-4
SASRDEKLF
>TRBV5-1|15|TRBJ1-1
ASSLTMDAWMNTEAF
>TRBV29-1|12|TRBJ2-5
SVAQIAGEETQY
>TRBV11-2|12|TRBJ1-2
ASSLGAGGNGYT
>TRBV11-2|13|TRBJ2-5
ASSRTGGSQETQY
>TRBV19|10|TRBJ2-7
ASSQPLGEQY
>TRBV7-9|14|TRBJ1-1
ASSLYFRRGGTEAF
>TRBV28|13|TRBJ2-7
ASSSGQAPSYEQY
>TRBV11-2|10|TRBJ2-5
ASSFPWETQY
>TRBV2|13|TRBJ2-5
ASIWTSGSQETQY
>TRBV2|11|TRBJ2-5
ASSQGPAATQY
>TRBV6-2/TRBV6-3|10|TRBJ2-7
ASNRGIIEQY
>TRBV6-1|11|TRBJ2-5
ASSGPGEETQY
>TRBV7-9|12|TRBJ1-2
ASSTGQGNYGYT
>TRBV20-1|10|TRBJ1-2
SASGTNYGYT
>TRBV12-5|12|TRBJ1-1
ASGFVGQNTEAF
>TRBV5-1|13|TRBJ2-7
ASSLAVTGGYEQY